This entry describes one T cell receptor beta chain. Per the original data handling: The authors estimated nucleated cell counts from reference gene primer amplification. TCRdb's copy holds only in-frame clones and misses some; the assay was immunoSEQ multiplex PCR. The DNA was the basis for D and trimming; V, J and clone size are from that table. The table has 88,000 or so clones, roughly 90% seen once. The data belong to a study of blood T cell repertoires in COVID-19. Study at large: Collection of acute and convalescent COVID-19 samples took place in the United States, Italy and Spain. PBMCs, B-cell-depleted T cells, or T cells provided the cDNA or gDNA that made up the material.

Per the germline V gene, CDR1 is SEHNR and CDR2 is FQNEAQ (reference sequence). V lost 7 bases to trimming and J lost 7 bases; unmatched junction nucleotides: 13. The CDR3 runs to 15 residues. Membership in each cohort depended on participant-reported clinical history. The V call is TRBV7-9, the J call TRBJ2-1; 7 bases align to TRBD2. The source is a woman aged 45-65 years with acute COVID-19. Sequencing input: PBMCs or T cells enriched from blood (not recorded which). This chain's CDR3 is CASTLGSGRMNEQFF. CDR3 DNA: TGTGCCAGCACTTTAGGGTCCGGGAGGATGAATGAGCAGTTCTTC.